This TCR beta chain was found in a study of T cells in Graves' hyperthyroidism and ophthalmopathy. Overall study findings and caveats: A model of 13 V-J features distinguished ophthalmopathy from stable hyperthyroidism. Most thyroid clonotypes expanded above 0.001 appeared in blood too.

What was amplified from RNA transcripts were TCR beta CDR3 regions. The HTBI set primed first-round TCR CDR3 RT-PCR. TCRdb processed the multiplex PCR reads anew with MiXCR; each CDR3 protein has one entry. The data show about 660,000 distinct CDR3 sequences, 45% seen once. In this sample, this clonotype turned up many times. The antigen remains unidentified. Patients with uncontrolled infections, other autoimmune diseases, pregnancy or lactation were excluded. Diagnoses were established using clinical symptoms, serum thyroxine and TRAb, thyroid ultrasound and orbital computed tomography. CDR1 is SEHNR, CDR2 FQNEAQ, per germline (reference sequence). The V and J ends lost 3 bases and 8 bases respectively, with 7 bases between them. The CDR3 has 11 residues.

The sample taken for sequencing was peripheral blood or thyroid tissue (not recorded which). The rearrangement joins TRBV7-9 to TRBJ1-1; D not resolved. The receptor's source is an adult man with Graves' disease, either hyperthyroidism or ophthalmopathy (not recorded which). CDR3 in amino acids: CASSFFTEAFF. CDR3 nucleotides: TGTGCCAGCAGCTTCTTCACGGAAGCTTTCTTT.